Listed here are 8 T cell receptor beta chains from one sample, sequenced in a study of cytomegalovirus exposure and HLA in healthy donors. 60 Vbeta and 13 Jbeta primers were used in PCR. Using immunoSEQ multiplex PCR, the repertoire was profiled, and TCRdb retains in-frame clones only, with some absent. The sample includes some 140,000 clones, 77% of them seen just once. The sample was PBMCs. All receptors come from a man aged 25 to 45 in good health and CMV-seronegative.

This chain connects TRBV7-8 to TRBJ2-7, with TRBD2 identical over 10 bases. The CDR3 length is 16 residues. V gave up 1 base and J gave up 1 base; unmatched junction bases: 4. Germline CDR1 SGHVS, CDR2 FQNEAQ. CDR3 nucleotides: TGTGCCAGCAGCTTAGGGCCTAGCGGGAGTTCCTACGAGCAGTACTTC. Protein sequence: CASSLGPSGSSYEQYF.

This clone was seen once. V is TRBV19 and J is TRBJ2-5; D might be TRBD1 (6 bases). The V gene lost 5 bases and the J gene lost 2 bases, with 15 bases spanning the gap. In germline, CDR1 is LNHDA, CDR2 SQIVND (reference sequence). This CDR3 is 15 amino acids long. CDR3 amino acids: CASSYGQRSQETQYF. The CDR3 coding sequence is TGTGCCAGTAGTTACGGACAGCGGTCACAAGAGACCCAGTACTTC.

The gene calls are TRBV6-5 and TRBJ2-2, with D perhaps matching TRBD2 (6 bases). The CDR3 runs to 15 residues. Per the germline V gene, CDR1 is MNHEY and CDR2 is SVGAGI. V dropped 6 bases and J dropped 2 bases, with 13 bases sitting between them. The CDR3 DNA sequence: TGTGCCAGCAGACGGGACTTTAGTAACACCGGGGAGCTGTTTTTT. This encodes CASRRDFSNTGELFF.

The rearrangement joins TRBV27 to TRBJ2-7, with no clear D. In germline, CDR1 is MNHEY, CDR2 SMNVEV (reference sequence). Trimming shortened V by 3 bases and J by 1 base, and 7 bases separated the two germline ends. The CDR3 is made up of 13 amino acids. CDR3 residues: CASSFAQSYEQYF. CDR3 DNA: TGTGCCAGCAGTTTTGCGCAATCCTACGAGCAGTACTTC.

The V and J genes are TRBV2 and TRBJ2-5; no clear D gene. CDR1 and CDR2 (germline): SNHLY, FYNNEI. This CDR3 contains 14 residues. The ends were cut back, 1 base at V and 5 bases at J, with 11 bases in the middle. For the CDR3, the DNA is TGTGCCAGCAGTGAAGGCGGTGGTCTGGAGACCCAGTACTTC. It codes for CASSEGGGLETQYF. Full variable domain (remainder filled in from reference TRBV2 and TRBJ2-5): EPEVTQTPSHQVTQMGQEVILRCVPISNHLYFYWYRQILGQKVEFLVSFYNNEISEKSEIFDDQFSVERPDGSNFTLKIRSTKLEDSAMYFCASSEGGGLETQYFGPGTRLLVL.

The V call is TRBV7-9, the J call TRBJ2-2; perhaps TRBD2 as D (6 bases). Germline V gene sequence: CDR1 SEHNR, CDR2 FQNEAQ (reference sequence). Trimming removed 1 base at V and 1 base at J, with 13 bases between. The CDR3 loop spans 17 amino acids. CDR3 nucleotides: TGTGCCAGCAGCTTAGAATTACCGGGGGAGAACACCGGGGAGCTGTTTTTT. Translated: CASSLELPGENTGELFF.

The chain uses TRBV27 and TRBJ2-5; tentative D call: TRBD1 (5 bases). Germline CDR1 MNHEY, CDR2 SMNVEV (reference sequence). Deletions cut 2 bases from V and 2 bases from J, with 9 bases between. This CDR3 is built from 14 residues. The CDR3 nucleotides are TGTGCCAGCAGTTTACTGGGGCAACAAGAGACCCAGTACTTC. It encodes CASSLLGQQETQYF.

The V call is TRBV6-6, the J call TRBJ2-2, with 8 bases aligning to TRBD2. After removal of 3 bases from V and 5 bases from J, the junction contained 2 bases not matched to a gene. CDR1 is MNHNY, CDR2 SVGAGI, per germline (reference sequence). The CDR3 is 14 residues long. The CDR3 region is CASSYPSGTGELFF. For the CDR3, the DNA is TGTGCCAGCAGTTATCCTAGCGGGACCGGGGAGCTGTTTTTT.